A selection of T cell receptor beta chains follows, all from one sample in a study of T-cell reconstitution after alpha-beta-depleted transplantation in children. TCRdb reprocessed the PCR reads with MiXCR, giving one entry per CDR3 protein. This sample has about 180,000 distinct CDR3 sequences, with 11% found just once. The sequencing here drew on PBMCs, taken before TCRalphabeta/CD19-depleted stem cell transplant. All receptors come from a boy younger than 10 with acute myeloid leukemia, due to receive a stem cell transplant. CDR3s include the opening cysteine and the closing phenylalanine or tryptophan. D genes are given only for firm matches. The listing skips clone size in some rows; elsewhere it reads once, few, many or a size class.

J | length | size | D | V | DNA | CDR3
TRBJ1-1 | 15 | . | . | TRBV12-3/TRBV12-4 | TGTGCCAGCCTCTCAGGGGATAGTAAGAACACTGAAGCTTTCTTT | CASLSGDSKNTEAFF
TRBJ2-1 | 19 | many | TRBD2 | TRBV7-2 | TGTGCCAGCAGCACCCCACTAGCGGGCGCCTCGTTCTCCTACAATGAGCAGTTCTTC | CASSTPLAGASFSYNEQFF
TRBJ1-6 | 16 | many | TRBD1 | TRBV5-1 | TGCGCCAGCAGCTTGGGACAGGGTGAGAAAAATTCACCCCTCCACTTT | CASSLGQGEKNSPLHF
TRBJ2-3 | 15 | once | . | TRBV3-1 | TGTGCCAGCAGCCGCCGGCCCCTCGGCACAGATACGCAGTATTTT | CASSRRPLGTDTQYF
TRBJ1-6 | 16 | many | TRBD1 | TRBV12-3/TRBV12-4 | TGTGCCAGCAGGCGGGGACAGAGCTCCTATAATTCACCCCTCCACTTT | CASRRGQSSYNSPLHF
TRBJ1-4 | 14 | many | . | TRBV19 | TGTGCCAGTAGGCAGACAGCGCCTAATGAAAAACTGTTTTTT | CASRQTAPNEKLFF
TRBJ2-5 | 17 | few | TRBD2 | TRBV28 | TGTGCCAGCAGTTTAAGGGCAGCGGGAAACCCTGAGGAGACCCAGTACTTC | CASSLRAAGNPEETQYF
TRBJ2-5 | 15 | many | TRBD2 | TRBV20-1 | TGCAGTGCTAGAGGTGGGACTAGCGGGCCAGAGGCCCAGTACTTC | CSARGGTSGPEAQYF
TRBJ2-2 | 14 | many | . | TRBV5-1 | TGCGCCAGCAGCTTAACCCTAAAGACCGGGGAGCTGTTTTTT | CASSLTLKTGELFF
TRBJ2-1 | 16 | many | TRBD2 | TRBV3-1 | TGTGCCAGCAGCCAACACACCGGGGGGATATACAATGAGCAGTTCTTC | CASSQHTGGIYNEQFF
TRBJ2-1 | 13 | many | . | TRBV6-2/TRBV6-3 | TGTGCCAGCCGTGAGCTTGGCCGCAATGAGCAGTTCTTC | CASRELGRNEQFF
TRBJ2-7 | 16 | many | TRBD1 | TRBV7-2 | TGTGCCAGCAACACAGGGACAGGAACCCTCTCCTACGAGCAGTACTTC | CASNTGTGTLSYEQYF
TRBJ1-5 | 14 | many | . | TRBV12-3/TRBV12-4 | TGTGCCAGCAGTTTAGACGGCCGAAATCAGCCCCAGCATTTT | CASSLDGRNQPQHF
TRBJ1-1 | 14 | many | . | TRBV3-1 | TGTGCCAGCAGCCAAGATCCCGGACAGATAGAAGCTTTCTTT | CASSQDPGQIEAFF
TRBJ2-1 | 16 | many | . | TRBV12-3/TRBV12-4 | TGTGCCAGCAGACCTGGGCCTCGAGGGGGGTACAATGAGCAGTTCTTC | CASRPGPRGGYNEQFF
TRBJ1-5 | 15 | . | TRBD1 | TRBV15 | TGTGCCACCAAGAGGGACAGGGGGCCAGGGCAGCCCCAGCATTTT | CATKRDRGPGQPQHF
TRBJ2-7 | 15 | many | TRBD2 | TRBV29-1 | TGCAGCGTTGAAGATGTGACTAGCGGGATTTACGAGCAGTACTTC | CSVEDVTSGIYEQYF
TRBJ1-6 | 17 | many | . | TRBV10-3 | TGTGCCACGGCGACAGGCGCGAGGAGCTCCTATAATTCACCCCTCCACTTT | CATATGARSSYNSPLHF
TRBJ1-1 | 15 | many | . | TRBV29-1 | TGCAGCGTTGAATTTACTACAGGGTGGAACACTGAAGCTTTCTTT | CSVEFTTGWNTEAFF
TRBJ1-1 | 14 | many | . | TRBV20-1 | TGCAGTGCTCTACGGACAGCCGTAAACACTGAAGCTTTCTTT | CSALRTAVNTEAFF
TRBJ2-7 | 13 | many | . | TRBV5-1 | TGCGCCAGCAGCTACGGACAGACCTACGAGCAGTACTTC | CASSYGQTYEQYF
TRBJ2-5 | 14 | many | . | TRBV28 | TGTGCCAGCAGTTTCTCCGGGACGGTGGAGACCCAGTACTTC | CASSFSGTVETQYF